This entry concerns a single T cell receptor beta chain. What it binds is not known. This sample is part of a study of PD-1 blockade in mismatch repair-deficient tumors. Study outcomes and limitations: Rapid post-treatment expansion, then contraction, generally preceding radiologic response, marked tumor-resident clones.

The CDR3 sequence is 12 residues long. Germline CDR1 and CDR2: MNHEY and SVGAGI. With 5 bases removed from V and 5 bases from J, the gap between germline ends came to 10 bases. Only in-frame clones appear in the TCRdb table, and some are missing; sequencing was by immunoSEQ multiplex PCR. The sample includes roughly 80,000 clones, 65% to 85% of them seen just once. Mismatch repair deficiency was confirmed in all patients, by PCR or immunohistochemistry. A few pembrolizumab responders had their TCRs sequenced. The chain recombines TRBV6-5 with TRBJ2-7; D uncertain. The receptor was isolated from an adult with mismatch repair-deficient cancer. This sample comprised peripheral blood, obtained 12 weeks after starting pembrolizumab. The CDR3 DNA is TGTGCCAGCAGTAAAGACTCTCACGAGCAGTACTTC. This gives the protein CASSKDSHEQYF.